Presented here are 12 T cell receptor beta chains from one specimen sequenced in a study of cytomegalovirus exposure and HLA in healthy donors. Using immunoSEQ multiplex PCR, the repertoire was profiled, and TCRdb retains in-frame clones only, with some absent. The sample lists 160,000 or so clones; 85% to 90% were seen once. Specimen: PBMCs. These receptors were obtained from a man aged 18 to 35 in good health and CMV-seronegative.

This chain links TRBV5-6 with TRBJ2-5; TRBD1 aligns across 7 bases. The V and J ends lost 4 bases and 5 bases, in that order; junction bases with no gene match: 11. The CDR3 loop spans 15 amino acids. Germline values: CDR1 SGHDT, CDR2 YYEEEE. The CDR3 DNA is TGTGCCAGCAGCGAGACCGGACAGGTGGGGGAGACCCAGTACTTC. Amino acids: CASSETGQVGETQYF.

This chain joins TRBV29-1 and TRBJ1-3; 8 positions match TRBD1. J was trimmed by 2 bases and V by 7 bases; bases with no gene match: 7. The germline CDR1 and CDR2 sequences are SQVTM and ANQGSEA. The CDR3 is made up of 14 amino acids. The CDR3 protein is CSARSTGAGNTIYF. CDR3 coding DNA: TGCAGCGCCCGTTCGACAGGGGCTGGAAACACCATATATTTT.

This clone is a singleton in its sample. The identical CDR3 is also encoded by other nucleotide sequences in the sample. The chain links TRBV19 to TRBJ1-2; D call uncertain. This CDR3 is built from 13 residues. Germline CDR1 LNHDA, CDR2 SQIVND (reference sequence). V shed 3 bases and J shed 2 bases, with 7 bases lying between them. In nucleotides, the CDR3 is TGTGCCAGTAGTATGAGCGGAAACTATGGCTACACCTTC. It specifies CASSMSGNYGYTF.

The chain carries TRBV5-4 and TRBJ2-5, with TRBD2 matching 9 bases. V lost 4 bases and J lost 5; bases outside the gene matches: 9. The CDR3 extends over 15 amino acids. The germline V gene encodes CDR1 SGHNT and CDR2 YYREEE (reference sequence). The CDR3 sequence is CASSGSGGLGETQYF. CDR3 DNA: TGTGCCAGCAGCGGGAGCGGGGGGCTCGGGGAGACCCAGTACTTC. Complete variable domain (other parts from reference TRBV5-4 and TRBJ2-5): ETGVTQSPTHLIKTRGQQVTLRCSSQSGHNTVSWYQQALGQGPQFIFQYYREEENGRGNFPPRFSGLQFPNYSSELNVNALELDDSALYLCASSGSGGLGETQYFGPGTRLLVL.

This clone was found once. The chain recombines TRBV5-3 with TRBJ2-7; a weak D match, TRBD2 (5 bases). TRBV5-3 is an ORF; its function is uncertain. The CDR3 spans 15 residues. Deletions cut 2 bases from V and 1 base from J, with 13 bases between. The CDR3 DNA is TGTGCCAGAAGCTTCTCCGGGATTCAGTCCTACGAGCAGTACTTC. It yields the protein CARSFSGIQSYEQYF.

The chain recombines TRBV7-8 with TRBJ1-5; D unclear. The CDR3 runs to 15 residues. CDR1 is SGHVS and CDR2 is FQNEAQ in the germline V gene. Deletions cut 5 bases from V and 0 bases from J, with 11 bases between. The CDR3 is CASSRHVHSNQPQHF. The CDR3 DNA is TGTGCCAGCAGCAGACATGTTCATAGCAATCAGCCCCAGCATTTT. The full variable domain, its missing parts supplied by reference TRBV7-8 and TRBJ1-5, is GAGVSQSPRYKVAKRGQDVALRCDPISGHVSLFWYQQALGQGPEFLTYFQNEAQLDKSGLPSDRFFAERPEGSVSTLKIQRTQQEDSAVYLCASSRHVHSNQPQHFGDGTRLSIL.

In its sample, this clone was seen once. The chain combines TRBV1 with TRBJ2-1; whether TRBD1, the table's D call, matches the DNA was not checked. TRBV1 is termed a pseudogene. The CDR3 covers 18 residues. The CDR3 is CTSSQVVSRAPTGDEQFF. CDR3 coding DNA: TGCACCAGCAGCCAAGTGGTCTCTCGCGCACCCACAGGGGATGAGCAGTTCTTC.

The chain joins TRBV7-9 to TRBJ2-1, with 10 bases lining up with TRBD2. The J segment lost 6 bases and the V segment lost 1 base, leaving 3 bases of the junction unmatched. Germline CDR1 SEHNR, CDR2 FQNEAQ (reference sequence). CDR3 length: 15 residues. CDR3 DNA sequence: TGTGCCAGCAGCTTAGTACTAGCGGGGCTCAATGAGCAGTTCTTC. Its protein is CASSLVLAGLNEQFF.

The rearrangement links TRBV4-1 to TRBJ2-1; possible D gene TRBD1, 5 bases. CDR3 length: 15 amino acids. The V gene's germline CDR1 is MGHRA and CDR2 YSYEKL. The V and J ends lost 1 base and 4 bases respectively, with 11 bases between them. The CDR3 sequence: CASSQVKGPYNEQFF. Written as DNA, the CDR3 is TGCGCCAGCAGCCAAGTAAAGGGGCCTTACAATGAGCAGTTCTTC.

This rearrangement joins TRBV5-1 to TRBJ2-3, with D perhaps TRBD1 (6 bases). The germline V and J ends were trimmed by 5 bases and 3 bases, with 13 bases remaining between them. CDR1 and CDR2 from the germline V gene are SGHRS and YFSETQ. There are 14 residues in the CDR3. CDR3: CASRYRVETDTQYF. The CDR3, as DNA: TGCGCCAGCAGATACAGGGTTGAAACAGATACGCAGTATTTT.

The CDR3 sequence: CASSPRTGAGELFF. The DNA for the CDR3 is TGTGCCAGCAGCCCCCGAACAGGGGCCGGGGAGCTGTTTTTT. The V and J genes are TRBV11-2 and TRBJ2-2; 7 bases map to TRBD1. In germline, CDR1 is SGHAT, CDR2 FQNNGV. The ends lost 5 bases at V and 6 bases at J; junction bases unmatched: 6. This CDR3 region has 14 residues.

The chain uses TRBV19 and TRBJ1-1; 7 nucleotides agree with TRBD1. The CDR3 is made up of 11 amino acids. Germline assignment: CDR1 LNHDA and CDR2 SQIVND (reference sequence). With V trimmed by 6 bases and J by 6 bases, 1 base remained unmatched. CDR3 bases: TGTGCCAGTAGAGGGGGCCCTGAAGCTTTCTTT. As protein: CASRGGPEAFF.